The subject of this entry is one TCR beta chain. Its antigen remains undetermined. No base-level quality is on record; no much larger clone is a single base apart. These data are taken from a study of T cell responses to AZD1222 COVID-19 vaccine (dated by TCRdb to about 2021). About the full investigation: AZD1222 recipients given second doses at about 4 weeks or at about 12 weeks were pooled, since spike-specific TCR depth and breadth were not found to differ between the two schedules. TCR sequencing covered 233 trial participants: about 210 given two doses of AZD1222 and 26 given two doses of MenACWY control vaccine. Trial participants were enrolled by age into 18-55, 56-69 and 70-plus year subgroups, with 148, 28 and 57 TCR-sequenced participants respectively.

The CDR3 regions of human TCRbeta chains were analyzed by immunosequencing. Per the original workflow: Repertoire TCRs were matched against a reference library of SARS-CoV-2-specific TCRs generated with the MIRA antigen-specificity platform. Breadth was defined as the fraction of unique TCRs that were SARS-CoV-2-associated, and depth was defined as the fraction of total T cells that were SARS-CoV-2-associated. Each spike-specific TCR was assigned to its reactive spike region and to a CD4 or CD8 class using the MIRA data. Log10-transformed breadth and depth values were compared by one-way ANOVA with Sidak's multiple comparisons tests. Here the immuneACCESS table is served through TCRdb, limited to in-frame sequences with V and J called. Missing clones are a known gap in these copies; in checked studies unresolved V genes cover under half, and the rest lacks a known reason. V and J calls and clone size are as listed in that table; D and trimming were resolved from the DNA. The sample table shows about 190,000 clones, and roughly 90% are seen once. 0.99% of the sample lies in the top ten.

The full study reports these points: Conclusions about previously exposed vaccinees are limited, since just a handful of AZD1222 recipients were seropositive for SARS-CoV-2 at baseline. A significant rise in spike-specific TCR breadth and depth was observed after two AZD1222 doses relative to day 0 and relative to MenACWY recipients. Because no samples from the day 14 peak response were available, repertoires could be characterized only after the peak T cell response. The whole spike protein was spanned by vaccine-associated CD4 TCRs, and dominant responses were seen in regions 160-218 and 743-854. Most participants were white British and females outnumbered males, and the authors suggested that clonal diversity may have been underestimated. The 56-69-year group was small, and its depth increase did not reach significance, likely because of low power. Epitopes outside the regions mutated in the B.1.351 and B.1.1.7 variants were reportedly recognized by nearly half of the unique spike-specific TCRs.

This specimen's time point label, per the study, means: baseline before first vaccination. Vaccinee samples came from UK trials COV001 and COV002, including a single-blind randomized controlled phase 2/3 trial of AZD1222 (ChAdOx1 nCoV-19) in healthy adults. For TCRbeta chain sequencing, PBMC samples from trial participants were taken at day 0 and at day 28 after the second dose. The CDR3 starts with the cysteine, ends with the phenylalanine, and has 15 residues. The retained sequence is limited to the CDR3, 45 bases, with the frame set at the first base. CDR1 and CDR2 are read off the germline V gene as MNHEY and SVGAGI. Trimming at the junction amounts to 6 bases on V and 2 bases on J, and the germline ends lie 14 bases apart.

In this chain, TRBV6-5 is recombined with TRBJ2-1, with no confidently assigned D gene. The sequences come from peripheral blood, collected on day 0 of AZD1222 vaccination. The receptor comes from an adult in good health. The CDR3 region reads CASRGRANAYNEQFF. The base sequence is TGTGCCAGCAGGGGTAGAGCCAATGCCTACAATGAGCAGTTCTTC.